A selection of T cell receptor beta chains follows, all from one sample in a study of blood T cell repertoires in COVID-19. The data were produced by immunoSEQ multiplex PCR, yet TCRdb's version contains in-frame clones alone and is incomplete. The repertoire consists of about 190,000 clones, with around four fifths occurring once and the leading ten covering about 6%. The sequenced material came from peripheral blood. The receptors come from a middle-aged woman with acute or convalescent COVID-19. Each CDR3 is given with its conserved first and last residue. The D gene is left open where the match is weak. Expanded clones are given a class, and other clones once, few, many or no size at all.

clone size	CDR3 length	V gene	D gene	J gene	CDR3 protein	CDR3 DNA
NA	14	TRBV19	TRBD1	TRBJ2-1	CASSTAGGSDEQFF	TGTGCCAGTAGTACGGCAGGGGGATCGGATGAGCAGTTCTTC
NA	14	TRBV24-1	TRBD1	TRBJ2-7	CATSDVGTGFEQYF	TGTGCCACCAGTGACGTCGGGACAGGGTTCGAGCAGTACTTC
once	18	TRBV9	TRBD2	TRBJ2-2	CASSVEGEASGLGRELFF	TGTGCCAGCAGCGTTGAGGGTGAGGCTAGCGGATTGGGGCGGGAGCTGTTTTTT
NA	16	TRBV10-3	NA	TRBJ2-2	CAISTRDRGNTGELFF	TGTGCCATCAGTACAAGAGATAGGGGGAACACCGGGGAGCTGTTTTTT
NA	13	TRBV2	NA	TRBJ2-5	CASKYNREETQYF	TGTGCCAGTAAATACAACAGGGAAGAGACCCAGTACTTC
NA	14	TRBV27	NA	TRBJ2-1	CASSLVGGYNEQFF	TGTGCCAGCAGTTTAGTCGGCGGGTACAATGAGCAGTTCTTC
NA	13	TRBV7-8	NA	TRBJ2-7	CASSLEDRYEQYF	TGTGCCAGCAGCTTAGAGGACAGATACGAGCAGTACTTC
once	16	TRBV7-9	TRBD2	TRBJ2-5	CASSLWTSGNIKTQYF	TGTGCCAGCAGCTTATGGACTAGCGGGAATATAAAGACCCAGTACTTC
NA	13	TRBV11-2	NA	TRBJ1-2	CASSFGESYGYTF	TGTGCCAGCAGCTTTGGAGAGAGCTATGGCTACACCTTC
NA	15	TRBV3-1/TRBV3-2	TRBD2	TRBJ2-7	CASSQVSSGRDEQYF	TGTGCCAGCAGCCAAGTCTCTAGCGGGAGAGACGAGCAGTACTTC
NA	18	TRBV27	TRBD2	TRBJ2-7	CASSPRTGRTSGIYEQYF	TGTGCCAGCAGTCCACGGACAGGGCGGACTAGCGGGATCTACGAGCAGTACTTC
NA	13	TRBV5-1	NA	TRBJ1-6	CASRDFGASPLHF	TGCGCCAGCAGGGACTTCGGTGCATCACCCCTCCACTTT
NA	15	TRBV4-1	NA	TRBJ1-4	CASSPEGRTNEKLFF	TGCGCCAGCAGCCCAGAAGGGAGAACTAATGAAAAACTGTTTTTT
NA	13	TRBV6-2/TRBV6-3	TRBD1	TRBJ1-1	CASSPDRDTGAFF	TGTGCCAGCAGTCCCGACAGGGACACTGGAGCTTTCTTT
NA	15	TRBV2	TRBD2	TRBJ2-7	CASARGGPSLYEQYF	TGTGCCAGCGCCCGGGGGGGACCGTCACTCTACGAGCAGTACTTC
NA	15	TRBV5-1	NA	TRBJ2-1	CASSPPLASYNEQFF	TGCGCCAGCAGCCCGCCACTAGCCTCCTACAATGAGCAGTTCTTC
NA	19	TRBV13	TRBD2	TRBJ2-2	CASSLFLAGGQKNTGELFF	TGTGCCAGCAGCTTATTCCTAGCGGGGGGCCAGAAAAACACCGGGGAGCTGTTTTTT
NA	15	TRBV15	NA	TRBJ2-2	CATSNPLGMGGELFF	TGTGCCACCAGCAACCCGCTCGGGATGGGCGGGGAGCTGTTTTTT
NA	15	TRBV7-6	NA	TRBJ2-6	CASSFGELGANVLTF	TGTGCCAGCAGCTTCGGGGAGCTTGGGGCCAACGTCCTGACTTTC
NA	14	TRBV11-1	NA	TRBJ2-1	CASSLEGVDNEQFF	TGTGCCAGCAGCTTAGAGGGGGTGGACAATGAGCAGTTCTTC
once	17	TRBV19	TRBD2	TRBJ2-7	CASSRDYLAGAQSEQYF	TGTGCCAGTAGTCGAGATTACCTAGCGGGGGCTCAGAGCGAGCAGTACTTC
NA	15	TRBV19	TRBD1	TRBJ1-5	CASTRTGGGSQPQHF	TGTGCCAGTACCCGGACAGGGGGGGGAAGTCAGCCCCAGCATTTT
NA	17	TRBV11-3	TRBD2	TRBJ2-5	CASSSSRLAGCQETQYF	TGTGCCAGCAGCTCTTCCCGACTAGCGGGGTGCCAAGAGACCCAGTACTTC
NA	15	TRBV6-4	NA	TRBJ1-5	CASSDSAGAGQPQHF	TGTGCCAGCAGTGACTCGGCAGGGGCCGGGCAGCCCCAGCATTTT
NA	17	TRBV9	TRBD1	TRBJ2-6	CASSSRGLSSGANVLTF	TGTGCCAGCAGCTCGAGGGGGCTGAGCTCTGGGGCCAACGTCCTGACTTTC
few	14	TRBV5-1	TRBD1	TRBJ1-2	CASSLDLDREYGTF	TGCGCCAGCAGCTTGGACCTGGACAGGGAATACGGCACCTTC
NA	14	TRBV6-5	TRBD2	TRBJ2-5	CASSSPGGSETQYF	TGTGCCAGCAGTTCCCCCGGGGGGTCAGAGACCCAGTACTTC
NA	15	TRBV7-2	TRBD2	TRBJ2-7	CASSLVRAGGFEQYF	TGTGCCAGCAGCTTAGTTCGAGCGGGGGGGTTTGAGCAGTACTTC
NA	16	TRBV7-9	TRBD2	TRBJ2-3	CASSLTGLPSTDTQYF	TGTGCCAGCAGCTTAACGGGACTACCCAGCACAGATACGCAGTATTTT
NA	14	TRBV5-1	TRBD2	TRBJ2-1	CASSLTSGSNEQFF	TGCGCCAGCAGCCTAACTAGCGGATCTAATGAGCAGTTCTTC
NA	13	TRBV9	NA	TRBJ1-1	CASSVSVNTEAFF	TGTGCCAGCAGCGTATCGGTGAACACTGAAGCTTTCTTT
NA	14	TRBV30	TRBD1	TRBJ1-1	CAWSVLRQGAEAFF	TGTGCCTGGAGTGTTTTAAGACAGGGCGCTGAAGCTTTCTTT
NA	14	TRBV27	TRBD1	TRBJ1-6	CASSPDRGYSPLHF	TGTGCCAGCAGTCCGGACAGGGGGTATTCACCCCTCCACTTT
NA	16	TRBV19	TRBD1	TRBJ1-5	CASSMTGTGYHQPQHF	TGTGCCAGTAGTATGACCGGGACAGGGTACCATCAGCCCCAGCATTTT
NA	18	TRBV19	NA	TRBJ2-3	CASSRDWGFGGGTDTQYF	TGTGCCAGTAGTAGGGATTGGGGGTTCGGAGGGGGCACAGATACGCAGTATTTT
NA	17	TRBV11-2	TRBD2	TRBJ2-1	CASSLLAGQSSYNEQFF	TGTGCCAGCAGCCTACTAGCGGGCCAAAGCTCCTACAATGAGCAATTCTTC
NA	16	TRBV28	NA	TRBJ2-7	CASSYSARGDIYEQYF	TGTGCCAGCAGTTATTCGGCCAGGGGTGATATTTACGAGCAGTACTTC
NA	17	TRBV9	TRBD1	TRBJ2-1	CASSVGVQGANYNEQFF	TGTGCCAGCAGCGTAGGAGTACAGGGGGCTAACTACAATGAGCAGTTCTTC
NA	13	TRBV30	TRBD1	TRBJ1-5	CAWSQGGCQPQHF	TGTGCCTGGAGTCAAGGGGGCTGTCAGCCCCAGCATTTT
NA	16	TRBV3-1/TRBV3-2	NA	TRBJ1-3	CASSQRSYLVGNTIYF	TGTGCCAGCAGCCAGCGTTCCTACTTGGTGGGAAACACCATATATTTT
NA	14	TRBV5-1	NA	TRBJ1-2	CASSLQTGNYGYTF	TGCGCCAGCAGCTTACAAACAGGGAACTATGGCTACACCTTC
NA	13	TRBV7-9	NA	TRBJ1-1	CASSTDGRAEAFF	TGTGCCAGCAGCACCGACGGGAGGGCTGAAGCTTTCTTT
NA	13	TRBV10-3	NA	TRBJ1-5	CAINSGSNQPQHF	TGTGCCATCAATTCGGGGTCCAATCAGCCCCAGCATTTT